Shown below are 31 T cell receptor beta chains from a single sample sequenced in a study of blood T cell repertoires in COVID-19. The table came from immunoSEQ multiplex PCR; TCRdb's copy has only in-frame clones and leaves some out. The table lists fewer than 250,000 clones, about 91% of them singletons. Sample: peripheral blood. The origin of the receptors is a man aged 25-40 years with acute or convalescent COVID-19.

V gene TRBV28 combines with J gene TRBJ2-1; 8 bases align to TRBD2. This CDR3 region has 16 residues. Unmatched junction bases numbered 15, after V lost 7 bases and J lost 7 bases. Germline V gene sequence: CDR1 MDHEN, CDR2 SYDVKM. CDR3 coding DNA: TGTGCCAGCACCCGTTTAGTCGGGAGGGTAAGGAATGAGCAGTTCTTC. Amino acids: CASTRLVGRVRNEQFF.

The chain recombines TRBV5-8 with TRBJ1-2, with 8 bases aligning to TRBD1. The CDR3 runs to 17 residues. V dropped 0 bases and J dropped 2; count of bases not matched to a gene: 9. The germline gives CDR1 SGHTS, CDR2 YDEGEE. The CDR3 spells CASSLVFGTGMNYGYTF. CDR3 bases: TGTGCCAGCAGCTTGGTTTTTGGGACAGGAATGAACTATGGCTACACCTTC. Variable domain in full (rest from reference TRBV5-8 and TRBJ1-2): EAGVTQSPTHLIKTRGQQATLRCSPISGHTSVYWYQQALGLGLQFLLWYDEGEERNRGNFPPRFSGRQFPNYSSELNVNALELEDSALYLCASSLVFGTGMNYGYTFGSGTRLTVV.

The rearrangement uses TRBV6-5 and TRBJ1-5; D uncertain. This CDR3 is built from 12 residues. V gave up 5 bases and J gave up 5 bases, with 7 bases separating them. Germline CDR1 reads MNHEY; CDR2 reads SVGAGI. Written as DNA, the CDR3 is TGTGCCAGCAGTCCCAGTCATCAGCCCCAGCATTTT. Amino acids: CASSPSHQPQHF.

The chain is built from TRBV5-1 and TRBJ1-4, with TRBD1 matching 9 bases. The CDR3 is made up of 15 amino acids. CDR1 SGHRS and CDR2 YFSETQ come from the germline V gene. The V segment lost 4 bases and the J segment 6 bases; nucleotides outside the gene matches: 7. This chain's CDR3 is CASSPGTGRYEKLFF. For the CDR3, the DNA is TGCGCCAGCAGCCCAGGGACAGGGCGATATGAAAAACTGTTTTTT.

J is TRBJ1-1 and V is TRBV6-5; D might be TRBD1 (6 bases). In germline, CDR1 is MNHEY, CDR2 SVGAGI. V lost 6 bases to trimming and J lost 0 bases, with 8 bases between them. The CDR3 has 13 amino acids. The CDR3 bases are TGTGCCAGCAGGGACAGACTGAACACTGAAGCTTTCTTT. Its protein is CASRDRLNTEAFF.

This clone was seen only once. This rearrangement joins TRBV27 to TRBJ1-1; tentative D call: TRBD1 (5 bases). The CDR3 totals 14 residues. Per germline, CDR1 MNHEY and CDR2 SMNVEV (reference sequence). Between the trimmed V and J ends, which lost 6 bases and 0 bases, there was a span of 11 bases. The CDR3: CASSLGGLNTEAFF. CDR3 sequence (DNA): TGTGCCAGCAGCTTGGGGGGGTTGAACACTGAAGCTTTCTTT.

The V call is TRBV3-1 (or the pseudogene TRBV3-2), the J call TRBJ2-1, with TRBD1 matching over 8 bases. CDR3 length: 17 amino acids. Germline CDR1 is LGHDT and CDR2 is YNNKEL (reference sequence). Losses at the gene ends were 3 bases for V and 3 bases for J; bases not matched to a gene: 10. As DNA, the CDR3 is TGTGCCAGCAGCCAGCAGCCCTCCGGGACAGGCTACAATGAGCAGTTCTTC. It encodes CASSQQPSGTGYNEQFF.

The V and J genes are TRBV15 and TRBJ1-1, with TRBD1 matching 7 bases. The J segment lost 4 bases and the V segment lost 5 bases, leaving 7 bases of the junction unmatched. This CDR3 spans 14 amino acids. The germline V gene encodes CDR1 LNHNV and CDR2 YYDKDF (reference sequence). CDR3 protein: CATSSGGIPTEAFF. DNA of the CDR3: TGTGCCACCAGCTCAGGGGGGATACCCACTGAAGCTTTCTTT.

This rearrangement joins TRBV9 to TRBJ1-4; TRBD1 agrees at 8 bases. CDR1 and CDR2 from the germline V gene are SGDLS and YYNGEE. CDR3 length: 15 amino acids. Unmatched junction bases numbered 7, after V lost 2 bases and J lost 7 bases. Here the CDR3 reads CASSVGQGDFEKLFF. Written as DNA, the CDR3 is TGTGCCAGCAGCGTCGGACAGGGTGATTTTGAAAAACTGTTTTTT.

V gene TRBV2 combines with J gene TRBJ1-5; TRBD1 might be the D (5 bases). Germline V gene sequence: CDR1 SNHLY, CDR2 FYNNEI. V lost 4 bases and J 0 bases, leaving 10 bases between the germline ends. The CDR3 is made up of 15 amino acids. CDR3 in DNA: TGTGCCAGCAGTGTCCAGGGCACTAGCAATCAGCCCCAGCATTTT. Translating gives CASSVQGTSNQPQHF.

The genes are TRBV7-8 and TRBJ2-7; 10 bases line up with TRBD1. The ends lost 1 base at V and 2 bases at J; junction bases unmatched: 8. The CDR3 loop spans 17 amino acids. CDR1 is SGHVS and CDR2 is FQNEAQ in the germline V gene. The CDR3, as DNA: TGTGCCAGCAGCTTAGGATTGGGACAGGGGACGACCTACGAGCAGTACTTC. Translation: CASSLGLGQGTTYEQYF.

This clone is a singleton in its sample. The rearrangement joins TRBV28 to TRBJ2-5, with TRBD1 matching over 7 bases. Germline CDR1 reads MDHEN; CDR2 reads SYDVKM. This CDR3 region has 12 residues. V lost 7 bases, J lost 7 bases, and 6 bases stayed unmatched. CDR3 amino acids: CASNRGLSTQYF. DNA of the CDR3: TGTGCCAGCAACAGGGGTTTATCGACCCAGTACTTC.

This chain connects TRBV5-1 to TRBJ1-1; D might be TRBD1 (6 bases). CDR1 is SGHRS and CDR2 is YFSETQ in the germline V gene. The V and J ends lost 2 bases and 6 bases respectively, with 26 bases between them. This CDR3 region has 18 residues. Here the CDR3 DNA reads TGCGCCAGCAGCTTCACAACAGGGTCTCCCGAGGTGGTGCCTGAAGCTTTCTTT. The encoded protein is CASSFTTGSPEVVPEAFF.

This clone showed up just a few times. The chain's CDR3 is CASSILPGLAGGYSYNEQFF. The CDR3 region has the DNA TGTGCCAGTAGTATTTTGCCGGGACTAGCGGGAGGGTACTCCTACAATGAGCAGTTCTTC. V gene TRBV19 combines with J gene TRBJ2-1, with TRBD2 matching over 16 bases. The germline gives CDR1 LNHDA, CDR2 SQIVND (reference sequence). V lost 3 bases to trimming and J lost 0 bases; unmatched junction nucleotides: 8. This CDR3 is 20 amino acids long.

The genes are TRBV4-2 and TRBJ2-7; weak D call: TRBD1 (6 bases). The CDR3 totals 16 residues. Trimming left V 3 bases short and J 3 bases short, with 18 bases between. Germline loops: CDR1 LGHNA, CDR2 YNFKEQ. As DNA, the CDR3 is TGTGCCAGCAGCCAGTATATGGACAGAGACTACTACGAGCAGTACTTC. Amino acid sequence: CASSQYMDRDYYEQYF.

The V gene is TRBV11-2, the J gene TRBJ2-3; TRBD1 is a possible D gene (6 bases). The CDR3 is 13 amino acids. Deletions cut 7 bases from V and 8 bases from J, with 16 bases between. The germline gives CDR1 SGHAT, CDR2 FQNNGV. This chain's CDR3 is CASTIGVGATQYF. CDR3 sequence (DNA): TGTGCCAGCACCATCGGGGTGGGGGCTACGCAGTATTTT.

V gene TRBV25-1 combines with J gene TRBJ2-1, with TRBD2 matching 8 bases. This CDR3 has 15 residues. Germline-derived CDR1 and CDR2 are MGHDK and SYGVNS. V lost 2 bases and J lost 6; bases outside the gene matches: 6. The CDR3: CASSEPGGASNEQFF. The CDR3 nucleotides are TGTGCCAGCAGTGAACCCGGGGGGGCTAGCAATGAGCAGTTCTTC.

The gene calls are TRBV4-1 and TRBJ1-6; 7 bases are a match to TRBD1. Per the germline V gene, CDR1 is MGHRA and CDR2 is YSYEKL. Germline trimming cut 1 base from V and 2 bases from J; bases unmatched to any gene: 2. This CDR3 is 16 amino acids long. DNA of the CDR3: TGCGCCAGCAGCCAAGTACAGGGGACCTATAATTCACCCCTCCACTTT. As protein: CASSQVQGTYNSPLHF.

The V and J genes are TRBV24-1 and TRBJ1-1, with D possibly matching TRBD1 (5 bases). This CDR3 comprises 14 residues. The V end was cut by 7 bases, the J end by 2 bases, with 13 bases between. From germline, CDR1 is KGHDR and CDR2 SFDVKD. This CDR3 reads CATRSTTENTEAFF. The CDR3 bases are TGTGCCACCAGGTCAACGACAGAAAACACTGAAGCTTTCTTT.

J is TRBJ2-7 and V is TRBV13; TRBD2 aligns across 10 bases. The CDR3 is 15 amino acids. The germline CDR1 and CDR2 sequences are PRHDT and FYEKMQ (reference sequence). The J segment lost 1 base and the V segment lost 5 bases, leaving 5 bases of the junction unmatched. CDR3 sequence reads: CASSARLAGSYEQYF. CDR3 bases: TGTGCCAGCAGCGCCCGACTAGCGGGTTCCTACGAGCAGTACTTC.

The chain carries TRBV5-1 and TRBJ2-5; TRBD1 matches 7 bases. The junction had 5 bases not matched to a gene; V was cut back by 4 bases and J by 2 bases. This CDR3 has 14 residues. CDR1 and CDR2 (germline): SGHRS, YFSETQ. DNA for the CDR3: TGCGCCAGCAGCGCAGGACAGGTACAAGAGACCCAGTACTTC. Protein: CASSAGQVQETQYF.

The chain is built from TRBV6-5 and TRBJ1-1; TRBD1 is a possible D gene (5 bases). CDR1 MNHEY and CDR2 SVGAGI come from the germline V gene. The CDR3 is 12 residues long. V lost 2 bases to trimming and J lost 6 bases, with 7 bases between them. CDR3 region: CASSYRGSEAFF. CDR3 nucleotides: TGTGCCAGCAGTTACAGGGGCTCTGAAGCTTTCTTT.

The V call is TRBV3-1 (or the pseudogene TRBV3-2), the J call TRBJ2-1; D perhaps matches TRBD2 (7 bases). There are 16 residues in the CDR3. Germline loops: CDR1 LGHDT, CDR2 YNNKEL (reference sequence). The V gene lost 2 bases and the J gene lost 1 base, with 12 bases spanning the gap. CDR3 loop: CASSQMGGASYNEQFF. In DNA, the CDR3 is TGTGCCAGCAGCCAAATGGGGGGGGCGTCCTACAATGAGCAGTTCTTC.

The V call is TRBV5-1, the J call TRBJ2-4; 11 bases fit TRBD1. Per germline, CDR1 SGHRS and CDR2 YFSETQ. Unmatched junction bases numbered 7, after V lost 4 bases and J lost 13 bases. The CDR3 extends over 13 amino acids. Here the CDR3 reads CASSPDRGRSQYF. CDR3 nucleotide sequence: TGCGCCAGCAGCCCGGACAGGGGGCGATCCCAGTACTTC.

A remark on this clone: The sample carries other DNA sequences with the same CDR3. The CDR3 nucleotides read TGTGCCAGCAGCTTAGGGCAGAACTATGGCTACACCTTC. Translation gives CASSLGQNYGYTF. The V gene is TRBV7-9, the J gene TRBJ1-2, with D unclear. V was cut by 1 base and J by 2 bases, with 5 bases left in between. The germline V gene encodes CDR1 SEHNR and CDR2 FQNEAQ (reference sequence). This CDR3 comprises 13 residues.

This clone showed up just once. The chain recombines TRBV10-3 with TRBJ2-7, with 7 bases identical to TRBD2. J was trimmed by 4 bases and V by 6 bases; bases with no gene match: 9. CDR1 is ENHRY and CDR2 is SYGVKD in the germline V gene. This CDR3 spans 14 amino acids. The CDR3 loop is CAIRVAGEAYEQYF. Written as DNA, the CDR3 is TGTGCCATCAGGGTCGCGGGGGAGGCATACGAGCAGTACTTC.

The chain combines TRBV19 with TRBJ2-1; 8 bases agree with TRBD2. V gave up 6 bases and J gave up 6 bases; unmatched junction bases: 4. CDR1 is LNHDA and CDR2 is SQIVND in the germline V gene (reference sequence). The CDR3 covers 13 residues. CDR3 amino acids: CASRKSGSNEQFF. CDR3 nucleotides: TGTGCCAGTAGGAAGAGCGGGAGCAATGAGCAGTTCTTC.

The chain uses TRBV11-3 and TRBJ2-1, with 7 bases aligning to TRBD1. The trim removed 5 bases at V and 8 bases at J, leaving 0 bases unmatched. The V gene's germline CDR1 is SGHNT and CDR2 YENEEA. This CDR3 is built from 11 residues. The CDR3 coding sequence is TGTGCCAGCAGCCAGGGGGATGAGCAGTTCTTC. This translates into CASSQGDEQFF.

The chain links TRBV15 to TRBJ2-2, with D hard to call. The CDR3 length is 15 residues. Germline V CDR1 and CDR2: LNHNV, YYDKDF (reference sequence). Trimming removed 0 bases from V and 4 bases from J, with 9 bases in between. In DNA, the CDR3 is TGTGCCACCAGCAGAGATCGCGACACCACCGGGGAGCTGTTTTTT. It is translated as CATSRDRDTTGELFF.

CDR3 residues: CASSQEVPWSSYNEQFF. The DNA for the CDR3 is TGTGCCAGCAGCCAAGAGGTGCCTTGGAGCTCCTACAATGAGCAGTTCTTC. V and J are TRBV4-2 and TRBJ2-1, with no clear D. The V end lost 0 bases, the J end lost 0 bases, and 12 bases lay between the germline ends. The CDR3 totals 17 residues. Germline V lookup: CDR1 LGHNA, CDR2 YNFKEQ.

J is TRBJ2-1 and V is TRBV11-2, with D tentatively TRBD2 (6 bases). Germline CDR1 reads SGHAT; CDR2 reads FQNNGV. Trimming took off 5 bases at V and 4 bases at J, with 21 bases between the two ends. This CDR3 is 17 amino acids long. The DNA of the CDR3 is TGTGCCAGCAGCCCCTCCGGAGGTAGCGGATCGTACAATGAGCAGTTCTTC. Residues: CASSPSGGSGSYNEQFF.